This TCR beta chain was captured by sequencing in a study of blood T cells in healthy people across ages. Trimming shortened V by 1 base and J by 1 base, and 10 bases separated the two germline ends. The V gene's germline CDR1 is MGHRA and CDR2 YSYEKL. This CDR3 comprises 15 residues. In its sample, this clonotype was seen a few times. A J-beta primer mix and a sample-barcoded 5' primer were used in a second PCR of roughly 7 to 12 cycles. TCRdb fed the 5' RACE reads into MiXCR, producing one record per CDR3 protein. The table records approximately 900,000 distinct CDR3 sequences, about 44% of them present only once.

The V gene is TRBV4-1, the J gene TRBJ1-1; TRBD1 might be the D (5 bases). This clonotype was obtained from a man aged 30 to 39 in good health. Sequencing was performed on blood. CDR3 DNA: TGCGCCAGCAGCCAAGGGGGACTGCCGAACACTGAAGCTTTCTTT. This translates into CASSQGGLPNTEAFF.